This T cell receptor (beta chain) was identified during a study of blood T cell repertoires in COVID-19. Study information: PBMCs, B-cell-depleted T cells, or T cells were the source of the cDNA or gDNA that made up the material.

There are 18 residues in the CDR3. Germline V gene sequence: CDR1 MRHNA, CDR2 SNTAGT. The V gene lost 3 bases and the J gene lost 8 bases, with 23 bases spanning the gap. The data were produced by immunoSEQ multiplex PCR, yet TCRdb's version contains in-frame clones alone and is incomplete. The sample has roughly 250,000 clones; roughly 84% are singletons. V usage is TRBV6-4 and J usage is TRBJ1-6; possibly TRBD1 for D (6 bases). The sequence derives from a human donor in a cohort sampled during active COVID-19. Sequencing was carried out using peripheral blood. CDR3 coding DNA: TGTGCCAGCAGTGAGTCGGGGGGTCCGGGACACCTTTATTCACCCCTCCACTTT. Translation gives CASSESGGPGHLYSPLHF.